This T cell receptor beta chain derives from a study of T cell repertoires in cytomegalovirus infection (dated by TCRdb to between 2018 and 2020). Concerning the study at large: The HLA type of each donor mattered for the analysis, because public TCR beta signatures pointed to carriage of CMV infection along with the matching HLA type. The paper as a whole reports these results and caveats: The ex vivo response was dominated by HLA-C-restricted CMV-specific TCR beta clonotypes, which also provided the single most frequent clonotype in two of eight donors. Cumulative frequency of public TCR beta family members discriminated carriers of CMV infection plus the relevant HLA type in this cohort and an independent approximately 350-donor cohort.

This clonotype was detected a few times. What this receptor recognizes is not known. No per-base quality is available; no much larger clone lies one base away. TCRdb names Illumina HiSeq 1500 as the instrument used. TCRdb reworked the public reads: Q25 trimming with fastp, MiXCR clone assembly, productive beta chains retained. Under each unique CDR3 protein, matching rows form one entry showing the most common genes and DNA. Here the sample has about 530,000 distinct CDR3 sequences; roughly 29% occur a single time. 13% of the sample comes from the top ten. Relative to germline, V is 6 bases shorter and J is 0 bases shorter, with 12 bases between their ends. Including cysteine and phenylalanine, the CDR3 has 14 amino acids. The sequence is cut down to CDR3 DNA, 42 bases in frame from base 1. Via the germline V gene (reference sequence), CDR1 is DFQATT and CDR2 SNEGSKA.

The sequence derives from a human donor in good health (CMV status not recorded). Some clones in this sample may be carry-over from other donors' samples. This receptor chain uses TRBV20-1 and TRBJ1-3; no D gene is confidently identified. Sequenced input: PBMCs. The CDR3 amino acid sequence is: CSADGTTSGNTIYF. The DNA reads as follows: TGCAGTGCGGACGGAACCACCTCTGGAAACACCATATATTTT.